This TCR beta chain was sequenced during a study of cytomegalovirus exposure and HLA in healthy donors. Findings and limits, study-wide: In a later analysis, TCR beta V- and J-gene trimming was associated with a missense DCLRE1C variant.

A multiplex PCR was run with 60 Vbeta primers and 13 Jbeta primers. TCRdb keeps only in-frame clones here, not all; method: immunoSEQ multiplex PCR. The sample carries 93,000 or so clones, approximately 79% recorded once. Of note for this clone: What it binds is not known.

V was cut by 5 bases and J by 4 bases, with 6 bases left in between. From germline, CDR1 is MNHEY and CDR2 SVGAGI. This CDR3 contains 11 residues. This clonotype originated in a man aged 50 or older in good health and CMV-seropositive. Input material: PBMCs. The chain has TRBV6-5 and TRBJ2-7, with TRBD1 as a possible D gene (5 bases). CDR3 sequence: CASSDRYEQYF. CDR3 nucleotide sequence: TGTGCCAGCAGTGACAGATACGAGCAGTACTTC.